Below are 3 T cell receptor beta chains sequenced from a single sample in a study of control samples from healthy donors and cancer patients. Generated by immunoSEQ multiplex PCR, the TCRdb table keeps only in-frame clones and is missing some. This sample has 12,000 to 15,000 clones, with 70% to 85% found just once. Sequenced sample: formalin-fixed, paraffin-embedded tissue. The receptors come from a female donor with lung cancer.

The rearrangement links TRBV2 to TRBJ1-2, with a weak D call TRBD1 (5 bases). Trimming left V 10 bases short and J 8 bases short, with 14 bases between. CDR1 and CDR2 from the germline V gene are SNHLY and FYNNEI. The CDR3 loop spans 11 amino acids. CDR3 region: CATGNRYGYTF. The CDR3 DNA reads as TGTGCCACAGGGAACCGGTACGGCTACACCTTC.

The chain carries TRBV18 and TRBJ1-3; possible D gene TRBD1, 5 bases. In germline, CDR1 is KGHSH, CDR2 LQKENI. Trimming pared 3 bases from V and 0 bases from J, leaving 21 bases between. The CDR3 covers 19 residues. The CDR3 coding sequence is TGTGCCAGCTCACCGCTGAGGGGTCGAGGCCCCAGCTCTGGAAACACCATATATTTT. This gives the protein CASSPLRGRGPSSGNTIYF. The entire variable domain, with the rest obtained from reference TRBV18 and TRBJ1-3, is as follows: NAGVMQNPRHLVRRRGQEARLRCSPMKGHSHVYWYRQLPEEGLKFMVYLQKENIIDESGMPKERFSAEFPKEGPSILRIQQVVRGDSAAYFCASSPLRGRGPSSGNTIYFGEGSWLTVV.

This clone has only one observation. The CDR3 bases are TGTGCCAGCAGTGGGGACAGGATATTTGAAGCTTTCTTT. Amino acid sequence: CASSGDRIFEAFF. This chain connects TRBV2 to TRBJ1-1, with 8 bases lining up with TRBD1. Germline assignment: CDR1 SNHLY and CDR2 FYNNEI. The length of the CDR3 is 13 residues. Trimming cost V 4 bases and J 7 bases; bases outside gene matches: 5.